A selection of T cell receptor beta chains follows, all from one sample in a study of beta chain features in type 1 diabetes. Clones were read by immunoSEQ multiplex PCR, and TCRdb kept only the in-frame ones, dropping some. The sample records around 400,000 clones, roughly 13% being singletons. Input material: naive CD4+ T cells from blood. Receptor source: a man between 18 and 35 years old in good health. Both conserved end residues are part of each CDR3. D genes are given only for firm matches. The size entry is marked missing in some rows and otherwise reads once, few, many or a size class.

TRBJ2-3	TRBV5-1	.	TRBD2	CATRREGTDTQYF	TGCGCCACCCGGCGGGAGGGGACAGATACGCAGTATTTT
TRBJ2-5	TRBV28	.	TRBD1	CASSLSPGTGVQETQYF	TGTGCCAGCAGTTTATCACCCGGGACAGGGGTTCAAGAGACCCAGTACTTC
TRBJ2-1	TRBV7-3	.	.	CASSGGLAAYEQFF	TGTGCCAGCAGCGGGGGGCTAGCGGCCTATGAGCAGTTCTTC
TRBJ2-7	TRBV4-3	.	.	CASSLQGGFTYEQYF	TGCGCCAGCAGCCTACAGGGCGGGTTTACCTACGAGCAGTACTTC
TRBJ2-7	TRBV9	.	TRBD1	CASSFDRGSGEQYF	TGTGCCAGCAGCTTCGACAGGGGGTCTGGCGAGCAGTACTTC
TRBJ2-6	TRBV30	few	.	CAWSVPNSGANVLTF	TGTGCCTGGAGTGTACCTAACTCTGGGGCCAACGTCCTGACTTTC
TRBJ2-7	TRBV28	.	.	CASSPLGARYEQYF	TGTGCCAGCAGTCCCTTGGGGGCCCGATACGAGCAGTACTTC
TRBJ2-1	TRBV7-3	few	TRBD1	CASSSTGGYNDGQFF	TGTGCCAGCAGCTCGACAGGGGGGTACAATGACGGGCAGTTCTTC
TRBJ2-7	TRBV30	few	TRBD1	CASSLTGGLGEQYF	TGTGCCTCCTCGTTGACAGGGGGGCTGGGGGAGCAGTACTTC
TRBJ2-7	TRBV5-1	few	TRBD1	CASSLEQGAYEQYF	TGCGCCAGCAGCTTGGAACAGGGGGCCTACGAGCAGTACTTC
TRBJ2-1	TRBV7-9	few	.	CASSATQIARDEQFF	TGTGCCAGCAGCGCAACCCAGATAGCGAGGGATGAGCAGTTCTTC
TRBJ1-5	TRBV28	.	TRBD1	CASSSGTGGGQPQHF	TGTGCCAGCAGTTCAGGGACAGGGGGCGGTCAGCCCCAGCATTTT
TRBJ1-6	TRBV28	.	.	CATLTGAGANSPLHF	TGTGCCACCCTCACCGGCGCAGGCGCTAATTCACCCCTCCACTTT
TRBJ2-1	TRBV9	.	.	CASSVGSGRSISYNEQFF	TGTGCCAGCAGCGTAGGTTCCGGGAGATCCATCTCCTACAATGAGCAGTTCTTC
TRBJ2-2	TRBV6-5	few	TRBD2	CASSYSAGGAGELFF	TGTGCCAGCAGTTACTCAGCGGGGGGCGCCGGGGAGCTGTTTTTT
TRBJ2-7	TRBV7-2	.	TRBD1	CASSTTYRGTYEQYF	TGTGCCAGCAGCACAACCTACAGGGGAACCTACGAGCAGTACTTC
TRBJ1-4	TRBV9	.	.	CASSVRGSPNEKLFF	TGTGCCAGCAGCGTAAGGGGTTCCCCTAATGAAAAACTGTTTTTT
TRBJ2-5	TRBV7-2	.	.	CASSSRLEETQYF	TGTGCCAGCAGCTCGAGGCTGGAAGAGACCCAGTACTTC
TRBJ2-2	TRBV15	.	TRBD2	CATSNQTGGTGELFF	TGTGCCACCAGCAACCAGACGGGGGGCACCGGGGAGCTGTTTTTT
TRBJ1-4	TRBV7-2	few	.	CASSDTTASNEKLFF	TGTGCCAGCAGCGATACGACAGCCAGTAATGAAAAACTGTTTTTT
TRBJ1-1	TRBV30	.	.	CAWRSGENTEAFF	TGTGCCTGGAGGTCCGGGGAAAACACTGAAGCTTTCTTT
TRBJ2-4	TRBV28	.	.	CASSGTGGIQYF	TGTGCCAGCAGTGGCACCGGAGGCATTCAGTACTTC
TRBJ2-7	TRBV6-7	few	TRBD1	CASSYPLTGGEQYF	TGTGCCAGCAGTTACCCGTTAACAGGGGGCGAGCAGTACTTC
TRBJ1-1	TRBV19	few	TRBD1	CASSFNRGHRNTEAFF	TGTGCCAGTAGTTTTAACAGGGGTCACCGGAACACTGAAGCTTTCTTT